The 6 T cell receptor beta chains given below trace back to one sample, sequenced in a study of Ad26.COV2.S vaccination and SARS-CoV-2 variants. TCRdb keeps only in-frame clones here, not all; method: immunoSEQ multiplex PCR. The sample contains about 480,000 clones, around 85% of which appear only once. Treatment given: approximately 18 received Ad26.COV2.S at low or high dose, single or two shots; 5 received placebo; per-sample allocation not given. All samples were drawn on day 63, counting from the first vaccine or placebo injection. The specimen was peripheral blood, collected in a trial of Ad26.COV2.S vaccine versus placebo. Receptor source: a person between 18 and 59 years old who received the Ad26.COV2.S COVID-19 vaccine or a placebo.

The gene calls are TRBV6-4 and TRBJ2-7; D is ambiguous. This CDR3 has 15 residues. Germline CDR1 and CDR2: MRHNA and SNTAGT. Trimming left V 0 bases short and J 1 base short, with 10 bases between. CDR3 in DNA: TGTGCCAGCAGTGACTCGTCGGGCCGGTCCTACGAGCAGTACTTC. Residues: CASSDSSGRSYEQYF.

The J gene is TRBJ2-7, the V gene TRBV6-5; D remains unclear. CDR3 length equals 13 residues. Germline lookup yields CDR1 MNHEY and CDR2 SVGAGI. The V and J ends lost 8 bases and 9 bases respectively, with 20 bases between them. The CDR3 region is CASAEVPSVGQYF. Here the CDR3 DNA reads TGTGCCAGCGCTGAGGTCCCTTCTGTCGGGCAGTACTTC.

The chain combines TRBV3-1 (or the pseudogene TRBV3-2) with TRBJ1-2, with D uncertain. This CDR3 region has 15 residues. Germline CDR1 LGHDT, CDR2 YNNKEL (reference sequence). V was trimmed by 6 bases and J by 1 base, leaving 15 bases between them. CDR3 nucleotide sequence: TGTGCCAGCAGACCGGACGGGCGTAGTAACTATGGCTACACCTTC. It specifies CASRPDGRSNYGYTF.

The V and J genes are TRBV4-3 and TRBJ2-1, with D possibly TRBD2 on 6 matching bases. V was clipped by 0 bases and J by 8 bases, with 14 bases between them. Per germline, CDR1 LGHNA and CDR2 YSLEER. The CDR3 length is 15 residues. The CDR3 protein is CASSQESALADEQFF. The CDR3 nucleotides are TGCGCCAGCAGCCAAGAATCTGCACTAGCAGATGAGCAGTTCTTC.

This clone was counted between two and nine times. The chain recombines TRBV7-3 with TRBJ2-3; unclear D gene. The V and J ends lost 4 bases and 0 bases respectively, with 5 bases between them. CDR3 length: 13 amino acids. Germline V CDR1 and CDR2: SGHTA, FQGTGA. DNA of the CDR3: TGTGCCAGCAGCTCCACTAGCACAGATACGCAGTATTTT. Protein: CASSSTSTDTQYF.

V is TRBV7-8 and J is TRBJ2-1; no clear D. The length of the CDR3 is 17 residues. Between the trimmed V and J ends, which lost 3 bases and 0 bases, there was a span of 15 bases. The V gene's germline CDR1 is SGHVS and CDR2 FQNEAQ. CDR3: CASSFAGVGSSYNEQFF. CDR3 DNA: TGTGCCAGCAGCTTTGCCGGTGTTGGAAGCTCCTACAATGAGCAGTTCTTC.